These 32 T cell receptor beta chains share one sample of origin, sequenced in a study of CD8 T cells in Susac syndrome. Random hexamers were used to reverse transcribe the RNA input (0.5 to 1 ug). TCRdb re-called the immunoSEQ multiplex PCR reads through MiXCR, storing one row per CDR3 protein. The sample holds 400,000 or so distinct CDR3 sequences, around 85% seen once. Sequencing was carried out using CD8+ T cells from PBMCs. Receptor source: a human donor with multiple sclerosis.

The rearrangement joins TRBV4-1 to TRBJ2-3, with TRBD2 matching over 14 bases. The ends lost 0 bases at V and 0 bases at J; junction bases unmatched: 8. Germline CDR1 reads MGHRA; CDR2 reads YSYEKL. The CDR3 spans 20 residues. The CDR3 protein is CASSQDPTSGRARSTDTQYF. The DNA for the CDR3 is TGCGCCAGCAGCCAAGACCCGACTAGCGGGAGGGCCCGAAGCACAGATACGCAGTATTTT.

The J gene is TRBJ1-1, the V gene TRBV12-5; D is ambiguous. CDR3 size: 13 residues. Per the germline V gene, CDR1 is LGHNT and CDR2 is FRNRAP. V was shortened by 1 base and J by 6 bases, with 9 bases between the two germline ends. CDR3 residues: CASGLENAAEAFF. In DNA, the CDR3 is TGTGCTAGTGGTTTGGAGAACGCGGCTGAAGCTTTCTTT.

This chain uses TRBV6-1 with TRBJ1-1; D perhaps matches TRBD1 (5 bases). V was trimmed by 7 bases and J by 1 base, leaving 19 bases between them. The CDR3 is made up of 16 amino acids. Germline V gives CDR1 MNHNS, CDR2 SASEGT. CDR3 protein: CASTSRGRAENTEAFF. The CDR3 DNA follows: TGTGCCAGCACCTCCCGGGGCAGGGCTGAGAACACTGAAGCTTTCTTT.

The CDR3 is CASSVGSGGNEQFF. The CDR3 DNA reads TGTGCCAGCAGCGTGGGTAGCGGGGGCAATGAGCAGTTCTTC. V usage is TRBV9 and J usage is TRBJ2-1; 9 bases map to TRBD2. Germline assignment: CDR1 SGDLS and CDR2 YYNGEE. Trimming at V came to 2 bases and at J to 6 bases, leaving 3 bases not matched to a gene. The CDR3 sequence is 14 residues long.

The genes are TRBV6-5 and TRBJ2-6, with a possible D match to TRBD1 (5 bases). The CDR3 consists of 17 residues. Germline V gene sequence: CDR1 MNHEY, CDR2 SVGAGI. V was cut by 4 bases and J by 0 bases, with 13 bases left in between. The CDR3 sequence is CASSFALGDSGANVLTF. The DNA for the CDR3 is TGTGCCAGCAGTTTTGCGTTAGGGGACTCTGGGGCCAACGTCCTGACTTTC.

The chain recombines TRBV27 with TRBJ2-1, with D tentatively TRBD1 or TRBD2 (5 bases each). The V gene's germline CDR1 is MNHEY and CDR2 SMNVEV (reference sequence). CDR3 size: 15 residues. Trimming left V 3 bases short and J 4 bases short, with 13 bases between. The CDR3 DNA reads as TGTGCCAGCAGTTTGTGGGGACCCTTTTACAATGAGCAGTTCTTC. Translating it yields CASSLWGPFYNEQFF.

The chain carries TRBV4-2 and TRBJ2-7, with 7 bases that match TRBD1. The V gene end was trimmed by 1 base and the J gene end by 2 bases; junction bases not matched to a gene: 11. Per germline, CDR1 LGHNA and CDR2 YNFKEQ. This CDR3 is 17 amino acids long. The CDR3 region is CASSQALTTGITYEQYF. For the CDR3, the DNA is TGTGCCAGCAGCCAAGCCCTAACGACAGGGATTACCTACGAGCAGTACTTC.

The V and J genes are TRBV28 and TRBJ2-1; D uncertain. The V gene's germline CDR1 is MDHEN and CDR2 SYDVKM. V was cut by 5 bases and J by 0 bases, with 11 bases left in between. CDR3 length: 15 amino acids. CDR3 nucleotides: TGTGCCAGCAGTCCCTCTGTAAGCTCCTACAATGAGCAGTTCTTC. It specifies CASSPSVSSYNEQFF. The full variable domain, completed using reference TRBV28 and TRBJ2-1, is DVKVTQSSRYLVKRTGEKVFLECVQDMDHENMFWYRQDPGLGLRLIYFSYDVKMKEKGDIPEGYSVSREKKERFSLILESASTNQTSMYLCASSPSVSSYNEQFFGPGTRLTVL.

This chain connects TRBV4-1 to TRBJ1-5; no clear D gene. The V gene's germline CDR1 is MGHRA and CDR2 YSYEKL. Trimming removed 8 bases at V and 7 bases at J, with 15 bases between. The CDR3 is 13 amino acids. The CDR3 sequence is CASSRALQQPQHF. As DNA, the CDR3 is TGCGCCAGCTCCCGGGCCCTCCAGCAGCCCCAGCATTTT.

The chain uses TRBV9 and TRBJ2-2; 9 bases are shared with TRBD1. Losses at the gene ends were 7 bases for V and 7 bases for J; bases not matched to a gene: 8. Germline-derived CDR1 and CDR2 are SGDLS and YYNGEE. The CDR3 runs 14 residues. The CDR3 coding sequence is TGTGCCAGCCGTTCGGGACAGGGTGGCGGGGAGCTGTTTTTT. Protein: CASRSGQGGGELFF.

V usage is TRBV28 and J usage is TRBJ2-2; TRBD1 or TRBD2 may be the D gene (5 bases each). With 6 bases removed from V and 3 bases from J, the gap between germline ends came to 17 bases. Looked up from germline, CDR1 is MDHEN and CDR2 is SYDVKM. The CDR3 sequence is 16 residues long. The CDR3 loop reads CASSTGLKRDTGELFF. As DNA, the CDR3 is TGTGCCAGCAGCACGGGGCTCAAGAGGGACACCGGGGAGCTGTTTTTT.

This sequence joins TRBV6-6 and TRBJ1-1, with D unclear. V was cut by 3 bases and J by 10 bases, with 9 bases left in between. The germline CDR1 and CDR2 sequences are MNHNY and SVGAGI (reference sequence). There are 11 residues in the CDR3. Written as DNA, the CDR3 is TGTGCCAGCAGTTATGGGGAGGTAGCTTTCTTT. Encoded protein: CASSYGEVAFF.

The rearrangement uses TRBV6-1 and TRBJ2-1; 8 bases are shared with TRBD2. Looked up from germline, CDR1 is MNHNS and CDR2 is SASEGT. Trimming at V came to 6 bases and at J to 3 bases, leaving 16 bases not matched to a gene. The CDR3 spans 18 residues. For the CDR3, the DNA is TGTGCCAGCAGACCCTTCCTATTCTTAGCGGGACTCTACAATGAGCAGTTCTTC. Its translation: CASRPFLFLAGLYNEQFF.

This chain links TRBV2 with TRBJ1-1; tentative D call: TRBD1 (5 bases). Germline-derived CDR1 and CDR2 are SNHLY and FYNNEI. With 6 bases removed from V and 3 bases from J, the gap between germline ends came to 20 bases. CDR3 length: 16 amino acids. The CDR3 is CASRLSGGSWDTEAFF. CDR3 bases: TGTGCCAGCAGGCTCAGCGGGGGGTCTTGGGACACTGAAGCTTTCTTT.

The chain joins TRBV4-1 to TRBJ1-4, with D possibly being TRBD1 (5 bases). This CDR3 region has 16 residues. Germline V gives CDR1 MGHRA, CDR2 YSYEKL. Trimming cost V 6 bases and J 7 bases, with 21 bases left between them. The CDR3 loop reads CASRTTQGPEPEKLFF. CDR3 nucleotide sequence: TGCGCCAGCAGGACGACTCAGGGCCCGGAACCTGAAAAACTGTTTTTT.

V usage is TRBV20-1 and J usage is TRBJ2-7, with D uncertain. The CDR3 is 13 residues long. CDR1 and CDR2 (germline): DFQATT, SNEGSKA (reference sequence). Deletions cut 1 base from V and 2 bases from J, with 9 bases between. Written as DNA, the CDR3 is TGCAGTGCTAGAGGCACGACACCCTACGAGCAGTACTTC. Protein sequence: CSARGTTPYEQYF.

V and J are TRBV30 and TRBJ2-7, with a possible D match to TRBD1 (6 bases). With 6 bases removed from V and 1 base from J, the gap between germline ends came to 13 bases. The CDR3 contains 13 residues. Per germline, CDR1 GTSNPN and CDR2 SVGIG (reference sequence). CDR3: CACDRMASYEQYF. The CDR3 nucleotides read TGTGCCTGCGACAGGATGGCTTCCTACGAGCAGTACTTC.

This chain uses TRBV5-5 with TRBJ1-1; D may be TRBD1 (6 bases). Germline V gene data show CDR1 as SGHKS and CDR2 as YYEKEE (reference sequence). This CDR3 is built from 14 residues. Trimming left V 4 bases short and J 3 bases short, with 13 bases between. The CDR3 loop is CASSPAGAHTEAFF. CDR3 in DNA: TGTGCCAGCAGCCCGGCGGGGGCGCACACTGAAGCTTTCTTT.

The rearrangement uses TRBV29-1 and TRBJ1-2; the D is unclear. The CDR3 has 13 residues. CDR1 and CDR2 from the germline V gene are SQVTM and ANQGSEA. Trimming took off 4 bases at V and 0 bases at J, with 9 bases between the two ends. CDR3 amino acids: CSVGSISNYGYTF. The CDR3 coding sequence is TGCAGCGTTGGGTCCATCTCTAACTATGGCTACACCTTC.

This clonotype was observed a handful of times. The chain joins TRBV6-5 to TRBJ1-1, with D hard to call. V lost 7 bases and J 3 bases, leaving 3 bases between the germline ends. The CDR3 covers 10 residues. Germline CDR1 is MNHEY and CDR2 is SVGAGI. This CDR3 reads CASTHTEAFF. In DNA, the CDR3 is TGTGCCAGCACTCACACTGAAGCTTTCTTT.

As to this clonotype: A read error may account for a junction end that differs from germline. The gene calls are TRBV19 and TRBJ1-1; D is uncertain. CDR1 is LNHDA, CDR2 SQIVND, per germline (reference sequence). The CDR3 extends over 17 amino acids. CDR3 DNA: TGTGCCCGTAGTATAGTCCCGGGGAAAGCTGAAATGACTGAAGCTTTCTTT. As protein: CARSIVPGKAEMTEAFF.

This clonotype was seen a handful of times. The chain carries TRBV29-1 and TRBJ2-7; D is perhaps TRBD1 (5 bases). Germline assignment: CDR1 SQVTM and CDR2 ANQGSEA. This CDR3 region has 12 residues. The V end was cut by 0 bases, the J end by 7 bases, with 10 bases between. The CDR3 spells CSVEEGAREQYF. In DNA form, the CDR3 reads TGCAGCGTTGAAGAAGGGGCGCGGGAGCAGTACTTC.

The V and J genes are TRBV3-1 and TRBJ2-3; D perhaps matches TRBD1 (6 bases). V lost 4 bases, J lost 2 bases, and 13 bases lay in between. The CDR3 loop spans 15 amino acids. In germline, CDR1 is LGHDT, CDR2 YNNKEL (reference sequence). The CDR3 region is CASSLRDTPTDTQYF. The CDR3 nucleotides read TGTGCCAGCAGCCTTCGGGACACCCCCACAGATACGCAGTATTTT.

The chain is built from TRBV4-1 and TRBJ2-7; 10 bases agree with TRBD1. Germline lookup yields CDR1 MGHRA and CDR2 YSYEKL. The CDR3 has 19 residues. J gave up 3 bases and V 0 bases, and 14 bases lay outside the gene matches. The CDR3 region is CASSQDQMVTGDRGYEQYF. The CDR3 DNA sequence: TGCGCCAGCAGCCAAGATCAAATGGTTACGGGGGACAGGGGCTACGAGCAGTACTTC.

This chain links TRBV27 with TRBJ1-5, with TRBD1 as a possible D gene (6 bases). Germline values: CDR1 MNHEY, CDR2 SMNVEV (reference sequence). Deletions cut 0 bases from V and 11 bases from J, with 11 bases between. The CDR3 consists of 13 residues. DNA of the CDR3: TGTGCCAGCAGTTTATCTCAAGGGGGAGCCCAGCATTTT. Protein sequence: CASSLSQGGAQHF.

The CDR3 region has the DNA TGTGCCAGCAGTGTGGGGGAACATAGCAATCAGCCCCAGCATTTT. It translates to CASSVGEHSNQPQHF. The chain combines TRBV2 with TRBJ1-5; a weak D match, TRBD1 (5 bases). This CDR3 region has 15 residues. Germline V gene sequence: CDR1 SNHLY, CDR2 FYNNEI. V dropped 4 bases and J dropped 0 bases, with 10 bases sitting between them.

The chain employs TRBV4-1 and TRBJ1-1; D is perhaps TRBD1 (5 bases). The germline V gene has CDR1 MGHRA and CDR2 YSYEKL. CDR3 length equals 13 residues. Trimming removed 1 base from V and 12 bases from J, with 15 bases in between. The CDR3 is CASSQVGAAHTFF. CDR3 bases: TGCGCCAGCAGCCAAGTAGGGGCGGCCCACACTTTCTTT.

This clonotype is a singleton in its sample. The V gene is TRBV12-3 or TRBV12-4, the J gene TRBJ2-3; 9 nucleotides line up with TRBD2. Trimming took 1 base from V and 2 from J; bases not matched to a gene: 4. The CDR3 has 16 amino acids. Here the CDR3 DNA reads TGTGCCAGCAGTTTAGGGACTAGCGTCCCCACAGATACGCAGTATTTT. Protein sequence: CASSLGTSVPTDTQYF.

The chain recombines TRBV6-1 with TRBJ2-1; D unclear. The CDR3 runs to 12 residues. Trimming cost V 2 bases and J 8 bases, with 7 bases left between them. Germline CDR1 MNHNS, CDR2 SASEGT. The CDR3 sequence: CASSEWGYEQFF. The CDR3 coding sequence is TGTGCCAGCAGTGAATGGGGATATGAGCAGTTCTTC.

The V gene is TRBV7-9, the J gene TRBJ1-6; D gene unclear. Germline values: CDR1 SEHNR, CDR2 FQNEAQ (reference sequence). The CDR3 is 14 amino acids. Trimming left V 8 bases short and J 0 bases short, with 8 bases between. This CDR3 is CASGYSSYNSPLHF. Written as DNA, the CDR3 is TGTGCCAGCGGCTACAGCTCCTATAATTCACCCCTCCACTTT.

Here the CDR3 DNA reads TGTGCCAGCACCATCAACTGGGACTCCCCTCGAGATACGCAGTATTTT. This translates into CASTINWDSPRDTQYF. The chain employs TRBV6-1 and TRBJ2-3; possible D gene TRBD2, 6 bases. CDR1 is MNHNS, CDR2 SASEGT, per germline. The CDR3 spans 16 residues. Trimming took off 7 bases at V and 5 bases at J, with 22 bases between the two ends.

The chain links TRBV7-9 to TRBJ2-2; tentatively, D is TRBD2 (5 bases). The CDR3 totals 17 residues. V gave up 5 bases and J gave up 1 base, with 17 bases separating them. CDR1 and CDR2 from the germline V gene are SEHNR and FQNEAQ (reference sequence). Here the CDR3 reads CASSTPDTGMNTGELFF. The CDR3 nucleotides read TGTGCCAGCAGCACGCCAGACACGGGGATGAACACCGGGGAGCTGTTTTTT.